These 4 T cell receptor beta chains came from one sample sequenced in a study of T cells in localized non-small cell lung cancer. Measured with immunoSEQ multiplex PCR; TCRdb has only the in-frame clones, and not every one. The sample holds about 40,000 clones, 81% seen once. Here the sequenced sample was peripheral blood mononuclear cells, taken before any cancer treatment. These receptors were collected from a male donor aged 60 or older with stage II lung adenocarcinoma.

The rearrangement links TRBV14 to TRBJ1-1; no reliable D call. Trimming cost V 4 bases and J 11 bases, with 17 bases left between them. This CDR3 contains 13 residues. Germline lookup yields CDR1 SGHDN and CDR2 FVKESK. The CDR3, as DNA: TGTGCCAGCAGCCCTCAACAAGGGCCTCAGGCTTTCTTT. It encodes CASSPQQGPQAFF.

The CDR3 sequence: CASSQSRGTGELFF. CDR3 DNA: TGTGCCAGCTCACAGTCCAGAGGCACCGGGGAGCTGTTTTTT. The rearrangement links TRBV18 to TRBJ2-2; D ambiguous. CDR3 length: 14 residues. Trimming shortened V by 4 bases and J by 4 bases, and 10 bases separated the two germline ends. Germline-derived CDR1 and CDR2 are KGHSH and LQKENI. Variable domain in full (rest from reference TRBV18 and TRBJ2-2): NAGVMQNPRHLVRRRGQEARLRCSPMKGHSHVYWYRQLPEEGLKFMVYLQKENIIDESGMPKERFSAEFPKEGPSILRIQQVVRGDSAAYFCASSQSRGTGELFFGEGSRLTVL.

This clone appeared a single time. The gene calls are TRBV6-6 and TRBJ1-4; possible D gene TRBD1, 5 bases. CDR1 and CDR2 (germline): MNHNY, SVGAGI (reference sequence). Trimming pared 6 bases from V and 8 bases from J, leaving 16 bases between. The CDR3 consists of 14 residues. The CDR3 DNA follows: TGTGCCAGCAGCAGCGGGGGTTTAAACGAAAAACTGTTTTTT. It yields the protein CASSSGGLNEKLFF.

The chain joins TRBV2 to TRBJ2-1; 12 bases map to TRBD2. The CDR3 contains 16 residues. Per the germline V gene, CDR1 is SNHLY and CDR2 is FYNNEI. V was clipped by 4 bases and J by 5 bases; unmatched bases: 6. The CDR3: CASSGVTSGSHNEQFF. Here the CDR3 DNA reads TGTGCCAGCAGTGGGGTGACTAGCGGGAGTCACAATGAGCAGTTCTTC.